This entry lists 29 T cell receptor beta chains sequenced from one sample in a study of blood T cell repertoires in COVID-19. The method was immunoSEQ multiplex PCR; TCRdb's version includes in-frame clones alone and lacks a portion of them. The table lists 150,000 to 200,000 clones, around 85% of them singletons, with 6.5% to 7.5% in the top ten. The material sequenced was peripheral blood. The receptors stem from a man older than 75 with COVID-19, enrolled during active disease.

The chain employs TRBV5-6 and TRBJ1-1, with D unclear. This CDR3 contains 15 residues. V lost 1 base to trimming and J lost 0 bases, with 10 bases between them. The germline V gene has CDR1 SGHDT and CDR2 YYEEEE. CDR3 loop: CASSLIAGMNTEAFF. In DNA, the CDR3 is TGTGCCAGCAGCTTGATTGCGGGGATGAACACTGAAGCTTTCTTT.

This chain connects TRBV6-5 to TRBJ1-2; possible D gene TRBD1, 5 bases. Germline lookup yields CDR1 MNHEY and CDR2 SVGAGI. Trimming shortened V by 6 bases and J by 3 bases, and 11 bases separated the two germline ends. CDR3 size: 13 residues. This CDR3 is CASRISGYYGYTF. In DNA form, the CDR3 reads TGTGCCAGCAGGATCTCAGGGTACTATGGCTACACCTTC.

The chain carries TRBV5-1 and TRBJ1-1; 9 bases map to TRBD1. Losses at the gene ends were 4 bases for V and 3 bases for J; bases not matched to a gene: 1. CDR1 is SGHRS and CDR2 is YFSETQ in the germline V gene. The CDR3 has 13 amino acids. CDR3 residues: CASSRQGDTEAFF. As DNA, the CDR3 is TGCGCCAGCAGCCGACAGGGGGACACTGAAGCTTTCTTT.

The genes are TRBV5-4 and TRBJ1-2; TRBD1 aligns across 8 bases. CDR3 length: 15 residues. The germline V gene has CDR1 SGHNT and CDR2 YYREEE (reference sequence). Trimming removed 6 bases from V and 5 bases from J; junction bases left unmatched: 12. CDR3 in amino acids: CASTNRDRRAYGYTF. DNA of the CDR3: TGTGCCAGCACCAACCGGGACAGGCGCGCTTATGGCTACACCTTC.

The chain links TRBV3-1 (or the pseudogene TRBV3-2) to TRBJ2-3; weak D call: TRBD1 (5 bases). V was shortened by 5 bases and J by 10 bases, with 16 bases between the two germline ends. CDR3 length: 13 residues. Germline V lookup: CDR1 LGHDT, CDR2 YNNKEL (reference sequence). The CDR3 loop is CASSATRQGSQYF. DNA for the CDR3: TGTGCCAGCAGCGCCACTCGGCAGGGCTCGCAGTATTTT.

This sequence joins TRBV9 and TRBJ1-6, with D possibly being TRBD1 (6 bases). The germline CDR1 and CDR2 sequences are SGDLS and YYNGEE. This CDR3 comprises 15 residues. The ends were cut back, 3 bases at V and 7 bases at J, with 14 bases in the middle. CDR3 in amino acids: CASSASQGPNSPLHF. For the CDR3, the DNA is TGTGCCAGCAGCGCCTCACAGGGCCCGAATTCACCCCTCCACTTT.

In regard to this clone: The sample holds other DNA sequences that translate to the same CDR3. The chain links TRBV11-2 to TRBJ1-2, with no clear D. Trimming removed 5 bases from V and 2 bases from J, with 9 bases in between. The CDR3 sequence is 13 residues long. In germline, CDR1 is SGHAT, CDR2 FQNNGV. CDR3 protein: CASSPDKNYGYTF. The CDR3 nucleotides read TGTGCCAGCAGCCCCGACAAGAACTATGGCTACACCTTC.

The chain uses TRBV5-5 and TRBJ1-1; TRBD1 is a possible D gene (5 bases). Germline lookup yields CDR1 SGHKS and CDR2 YYEKEE (reference sequence). Trimming cost V 0 bases and J 8 bases, with 14 bases left between them. This CDR3 has 14 residues. CDR3 coding DNA: TGTGCCAGCAGCTTGGCTATCAGGGAAGACGAAGCTTTCTTT. Translation: CASSLAIREDEAFF.

The gene calls are TRBV7-3 and TRBJ1-1, with D perhaps TRBD1 (6 bases). CDR1 and CDR2 (germline): SGHTA, FQGTGA. V lost 4 bases to trimming and J lost 4 bases, with 10 bases between them. The CDR3 is made up of 13 amino acids. This CDR3 is CASSSQGTTEAFF. Written as DNA, the CDR3 is TGTGCCAGCAGCTCGCAGGGGACCACTGAAGCTTTCTTT.

The chain combines TRBV19 with TRBJ1-1; 7 bases match TRBD1. V gave up 6 bases and J gave up 5 bases; unmatched junction bases: 9. There are 14 residues in the CDR3. The V gene's germline CDR1 is LNHDA and CDR2 SQIVND (reference sequence). CDR3 sequence reads: CASRPDRVVTEAFF. DNA of the CDR3: TGTGCCAGTAGGCCAGACAGGGTGGTGACTGAAGCTTTCTTT. The full variable domain, with the rest looked up from reference TRBV19 and TRBJ1-1, is DGGITQSPKYLFRKEGQNVTLSCEQNLNHDAMYWYRQDPGQGLRLIYYSQIVNDFQKGDIAEGYSVSREKKESFPLTVTSAQKNPTAFYLCASRPDRVVTEAFFGQGTRLTVV.

This chain connects TRBV6-1 to TRBJ1-6; TRBD1 matches 8 bases. Germline CDR1 MNHNS, CDR2 SASEGT. V shed 1 base and J 10 bases; nucleotides not matched to a gene: 3. The CDR3 covers 14 residues. For the CDR3, the DNA is TGTGCCAGCAGTGAAGTGGACAGGGAGTCACCCCTCCACTTT. It translates to CASSEVDRESPLHF.

The rearrangement links TRBV11-3 to TRBJ2-1; 10 bases fit TRBD1. CDR1 is SGHNT, CDR2 YENEEA, per germline. CDR3 length: 13 residues. V lost 6 bases and J lost 7; bases outside the gene matches: 3. CDR3 in DNA: TGTGCCAGCAGGCGGACAGGGGGGAATGAGCAGTTCTTC. This sequence encodes CASRRTGGNEQFF.

The J gene is TRBJ1-1, the V gene TRBV18, with D perhaps TRBD1 (5 bases). The length of the CDR3 is 13 residues. V was trimmed by 5 bases and J by 4 bases, leaving 11 bases between them. Germline lookup yields CDR1 KGHSH and CDR2 LQKENI. For the CDR3, the DNA is TGTGCCAGCTCATCTTCCGGGGGCACTGAAGCTTTCTTT. Amino acids: CASSSSGGTEAFF.

The CDR3 DNA follows: TGTGCCAGTAGAATAAACAGGGGGCAGGATTCACCCCTCCACTTT. Residues: CASRINRGQDSPLHF. The gene calls are TRBV19 and TRBJ1-6; 9 bases agree with TRBD1. CDR1 is LNHDA and CDR2 is SQIVND in the germline V gene (reference sequence). With V trimmed by 6 bases and J by 8 bases, 8 bases remained unmatched. This CDR3 comprises 15 residues.

This chain links TRBV18 with TRBJ1-2, with D perhaps TRBD1 (5 bases). Deletions cut 2 bases from V and 6 bases from J, with 13 bases between. The V gene's germline CDR1 is KGHSH and CDR2 LQKENI. The CDR3 contains 14 residues. The CDR3 DNA sequence: TGTGCCAGCTCACCAGATCAGGGTATGGATGGCTACACCTTC. Translating it yields CASSPDQGMDGYTF.

V and J are TRBV6-5 and TRBJ2-1, with TRBD2 as a possible D gene (5 bases). The CDR3 has 12 amino acids. Per germline, CDR1 MNHEY and CDR2 SVGAGI. Trimming stripped 2 bases from V and 9 bases from J, with 8 bases between. As DNA, the CDR3 is TGTGCCAGCAGTTACGCGGGTATTGAGCAGTTCTTC. Protein: CASSYAGIEQFF.

V usage is TRBV28 and J usage is TRBJ2-2; 9 bases align to TRBD1. V lost 4 bases to trimming and J lost 0 bases; unmatched junction nucleotides: 9. Germline loops: CDR1 MDHEN, CDR2 SYDVKM. This CDR3 spans 18 amino acids. CDR3 in amino acids: CASSSPGQGSANTGELFF. The CDR3 coding sequence is TGTGCCAGCAGTTCGCCGGGACAGGGTTCGGCGAACACCGGGGAGCTGTTTTTT.

This chain joins TRBV9 and TRBJ1-6; D call uncertain. This CDR3 comprises 14 residues. Germline values: CDR1 SGDLS, CDR2 YYNGEE. V lost 10 bases to trimming and J lost 8 bases, with 19 bases between them. CDR3 sequence (DNA): TGTGCCCCCTCCCCCAGCGGGAAGGATTCACCCCTCCACTTT. As protein: CAPSPSGKDSPLHF.

V usage is TRBV7-2 and J usage is TRBJ1-1; 8 bases are shared with TRBD1. The J segment lost 5 bases and the V segment lost 4 bases, leaving 9 bases of the junction unmatched. CDR1 is SGHTA, CDR2 FQGNSA, per germline. This CDR3 comprises 15 residues. The CDR3 loop is CASSSTTGAGTEAFF. The CDR3 nucleotides read TGTGCCAGCAGCTCTACGACAGGGGCAGGTACTGAAGCTTTCTTT.

The rearrangement joins TRBV5-5 to TRBJ1-1; perhaps TRBD1 as D (6 bases). CDR1 and CDR2 from the germline V gene are SGHKS and YYEKEE (reference sequence). Trimming removed 4 bases from V and 0 bases from J, with 10 bases in between. This CDR3 contains 14 residues. CDR3 in amino acids: CASSKQGMNTEAFF. In nucleotides, the CDR3 is TGTGCCAGCAGCAAGCAGGGGATGAACACTGAAGCTTTCTTT.

The chain uses TRBV19 and TRBJ1-2; D uncertain. The ends were cut back, 5 bases at V and 7 bases at J, with 17 bases in the middle. Germline V gene sequence: CDR1 LNHDA, CDR2 SQIVND (reference sequence). CDR3 size: 14 residues. The chain's CDR3 is CASSPAGPWAGYTF. Here the CDR3 DNA reads TGTGCCAGTAGTCCCGCCGGCCCTTGGGCTGGCTACACCTTC.

The J gene is TRBJ1-3, the V gene TRBV5-6; weak D call: TRBD1 (6 bases). Germline-derived CDR1 and CDR2 are SGHDT and YYEEEE. The CDR3 has 16 residues. V shed 3 bases and J shed 2 bases, with 15 bases lying between them. The CDR3 coding sequence is TGTGCCAGCAGCTCGACAGGCAATCGTCCTGGAAACACCATATATTTT. This translates into CASSSTGNRPGNTIYF. The full variable domain, rest sourced from reference TRBV5-6 and TRBJ1-3, is DAGVTQSPTHLIKTRGQQVTLRCSPKSGHDTVSWYQQALGQGPQFIFQYYEEEERQRGNFPDRFSGHQFPNYSSELNVNALLLGDSALYLCASSSTGNRPGNTIYFGEGSWLTVV.

This chain connects TRBV19 to TRBJ1-2, with D possibly TRBD1 on 5 matching bases. Looked up from germline, CDR1 is LNHDA and CDR2 is SQIVND (reference sequence). The CDR3 extends over 13 amino acids. The ends were cut back, 7 bases at V and 6 bases at J, with 15 bases in the middle. CDR3 sequence (DNA): TGTGCCAGTACATTCGGGCAGGGTGATGGCTACACCTTC. This gives the protein CASTFGQGDGYTF.

This chain links TRBV5-1 with TRBJ2-2; the D gene is possibly TRBD2 (6 bases). The CDR3 has 14 amino acids. Germline loops: CDR1 SGHRS, CDR2 YFSETQ. Trimming took off 4 bases at V and 2 bases at J, with 9 bases between the two ends. CDR3 sequence: CASSAGSNTGELFF. For the CDR3, the DNA is TGCGCCAGCAGCGCCGGGAGTAACACCGGGGAGCTGTTTTTT.

V usage is TRBV5-1 and J usage is TRBJ1-5; D gene uncertain. Germline values: CDR1 SGHRS, CDR2 YFSETQ. There are 12 residues in the CDR3. V gave up 1 base and J gave up 6 bases, with 5 bases separating them. The CDR3 is CASSLSGQPQHF. For the CDR3, the DNA is TGCGCCAGCAGCTTGTCGGGTCAGCCCCAGCATTTT.

The chain recombines TRBV15 with TRBJ1-1; D is undetermined. Between the trimmed V and J ends, which lost 0 bases and 2 bases, there was a span of 10 bases. This CDR3 is built from 15 residues. Germline V gene lookup returns CDR1 LNHNV and CDR2 YYDKDF (reference sequence). The CDR3 DNA sequence: TGTGCCACCAGCAGAGAGAGGCAGTCTAACACTGAAGCTTTCTTT. Protein: CATSRERQSNTEAFF.

This clone has only a few counts. V is TRBV5-1 and J is TRBJ1-1; maybe TRBD1 (5 bases). Germline loops: CDR1 SGHRS, CDR2 YFSETQ. V was shortened by 2 bases and J by 4 bases, with 15 bases between the two germline ends. The CDR3 spans 15 residues. The DNA of the CDR3 is TGCGCCAGCAGCTTCGGGGGTCAGGGCGTCACTGAAGCTTTCTTT. Its translation: CASSFGGQGVTEAFF.

CDR3: CASRSFGGTEQYF. The DNA for the CDR3 is TGTGCCAGCAGGTCCTTCGGGGGGACCGAGCAGTACTTC. This chain joins TRBV2 and TRBJ2-7; TRBD2 matches 7 bases. Germline V gene lookup returns CDR1 SNHLY and CDR2 FYNNEI. The CDR3 covers 13 residues. V gave up 6 bases and J gave up 6 bases; unmatched junction bases: 8.

This sequence joins TRBV11-3 and TRBJ1-6; possibly TRBD1 for D (5 bases). The CDR3 is 14 residues long. V was shortened by 5 bases and J by 7 bases, with 12 bases between the two germline ends. Germline CDR1 reads SGHNT; CDR2 reads YENEEA. The CDR3 region has the DNA TGTGCCAGCAGCCGGGGGTTGCAGAATTCACCCCTCCACTTT. This codes for CASSRGLQNSPLHF.